This T cell receptor beta chain was identified during a study of blood T cell repertoires in COVID-19. This clone has only one observation. CDR3 size: 13 residues. CDR1 is LGHNT and CDR2 is FRNRAP in the germline V gene. V was pared by 6 bases and J by 14 bases, with 19 bases between. As originally analysed: Nucleated cell number was recorded as an estimate derived from reference gene primer amplification. Measured with immunoSEQ multiplex PCR; TCRdb has only the in-frame clones, and not every one. From that table come the V and J calls and clone size; the DNA was used to work out D and trimming. This sample has approximately 60,000 clones, with around four fifths found just once. While infection was still active, Seattle patients were enrolled and then followed longitudinally.

The J gene is TRBJ1-4, the V gene TRBV12-5, with D perhaps matching TRBD1 (5 bases). Source material: peripheral blood. The TCR sequence derives from a man aged 60 to 69 with COVID-19, enrolled during active disease. The CDR3 sequence is CASGFLERQRLFF. The CDR3 DNA reads TGTGCTAGTGGCTTTTTGGAGAGACAGAGGCTGTTTTTT.